This TCR beta chain was documented in a study of blood T cell repertoires in COVID-19. Whole-study context: Acute-phase and convalescent COVID-19 samples originated in the United States, Italy and Spain.

The table came from immunoSEQ multiplex PCR; TCRdb's copy has only in-frame clones and leaves some out. The table has 250,000 to 300,000 clones, approximately 85% seen once. The source of this sequence is a woman aged 65 to 85 with acute or convalescent COVID-19. The sample consisted of peripheral blood.

The CDR3 region is CASSDRDRGGYTF. Here the CDR3 DNA reads TGTGCCAGCAGCGACCGGGACAGGGGAGGCTACACCTTC. The chain employs TRBV3-1 (or the pseudogene TRBV3-2) and TRBJ1-2, with 10 nucleotides matching TRBD1. Germline CDR1 is LGHDT and CDR2 is YNNKEL (reference sequence). Trimming at V came to 5 bases and at J to 8 bases, leaving 5 bases not matched to a gene. The CDR3 runs to 13 residues.